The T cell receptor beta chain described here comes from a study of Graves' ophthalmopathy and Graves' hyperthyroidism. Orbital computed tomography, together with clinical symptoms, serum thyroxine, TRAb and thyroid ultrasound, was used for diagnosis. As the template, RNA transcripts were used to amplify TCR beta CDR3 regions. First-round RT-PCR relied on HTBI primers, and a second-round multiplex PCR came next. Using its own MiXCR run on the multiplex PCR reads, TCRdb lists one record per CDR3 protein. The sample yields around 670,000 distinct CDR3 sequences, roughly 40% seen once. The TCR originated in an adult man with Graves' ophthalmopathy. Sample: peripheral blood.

The CDR3 protein is CASSPSSTVYYEQYF. CDR3 DNA: TGTGCCAGCAGCCCGAGTTCGACAGTCTACTACGAGCAGTACTTC. The chain carries TRBV7-2 and TRBJ2-7, with D possibly being TRBD1 (5 bases). Trimming stripped 5 bases from V and 3 bases from J, with 17 bases between. This CDR3 spans 15 amino acids. Germline V gives CDR1 SGHTA, CDR2 FQGNSA.